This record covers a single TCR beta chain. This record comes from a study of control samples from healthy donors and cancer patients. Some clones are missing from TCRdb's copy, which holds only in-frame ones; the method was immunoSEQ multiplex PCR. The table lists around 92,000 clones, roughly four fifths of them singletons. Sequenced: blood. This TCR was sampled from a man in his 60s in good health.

CDR3 in DNA: TGTGCCAGCAGCTCTTCGGGACAGCCTAATCAGCCCCAGCATTTT. Protein sequence: CASSSSGQPNQPQHF. This chain links TRBV7-9 with TRBJ1-5; 7 bases match TRBD1. The CDR3 has 15 residues. V gave up 4 bases and J gave up 4 bases; unmatched junction bases: 7. Germline loops: CDR1 SEHNR, CDR2 FQNEAQ (reference sequence).